These 4 T cell receptor beta chains originate from one sample sequenced in a study of cytomegalovirus exposure and HLA in healthy donors. Sequencing used immunoSEQ multiplex PCR; TCRdb keeps in-frame clones, though not all of them. The profile shows about 140,000 clones, approximately 85% of them singletons. Sequencing was done on a sample of PBMCs. These receptors were collected from a woman aged 30 to 39 in good health and CMV-seronegative.

This chain joins TRBV5-8 and TRBJ2-3, with a weak D call TRBD1 (6 bases). Germline CDR1 reads SGHTS; CDR2 reads YDEGEE. Trimming took off 6 bases at V and 9 bases at J, with 14 bases between the two ends. This CDR3 has 12 residues. The CDR3 spells CASTPAGGTQYF. The CDR3 DNA follows: TGTGCCAGCACCCCTGCTGGGGGCACGCAGTATTTT.

V is TRBV14 and J is TRBJ1-6, with D possibly matching TRBD1 (5 bases). The CDR3 is 14 residues long. The V gene lost 4 bases and the J gene lost 10 bases, with 14 bases spanning the gap. Germline V lookup: CDR1 SGHDN, CDR2 FVKESK. The CDR3 nucleotides are TGTGCCAGCAGCCTAATCAGGGTTTCCTCACCCCTCCACTTT. The encoded protein is CASSLIRVSSPLHF.

This chain connects TRBV7-3 to TRBJ2-1; 8 bases are a match to TRBD2. V lost 5 bases, J lost 6 bases, and 3 bases stayed unmatched. The CDR3 loop spans 13 amino acids. Germline V gives CDR1 SGHTA, CDR2 FQGTGA. DNA of the CDR3: TGTGCCAGCAGCAACGGGGGGGCCAATGAGCAGTTCTTC. It translates to CASSNGGANEQFF.

The gene calls are TRBV19 and TRBJ1-4; D possibly corresponds to TRBD1 (6 bases). V gave up 3 bases and J gave up 7 bases, with 15 bases separating them. This CDR3 is built from 15 residues. Per the germline V gene, CDR1 is LNHDA and CDR2 is SQIVND (reference sequence). The CDR3 region has the DNA TGTGCCAGTAGTATGACAGGACAGTACTTTGAAAAACTGTTTTTT. It specifies CASSMTGQYFEKLFF.